This T cell receptor (beta chain) derives from a study of shared clonotypes between healthy human individuals. Across the whole study: Per-donor plates numbered three CD4 naive, three CD4 memory, two CD8 naive and one CD8 memory.

Study-level findings and limits: Against clonotypes common to all four donors, non-shared ones had lower generation probabilities. As a rule, naive subsets had a larger estimated richness than memory subsets. An effect of sequencing depth on clonotype sharing among donors was expected.

The protocol was immunoSEQ multiplex PCR, while the TCRdb copy is restricted to in-frame clones and leaves out a portion. This table holds approximately 2.1 million clones, about 92% found once. To note about this clone: Antigen: not known.

The specimen was naive CD4+ T cells from PBMCs. As to subset: CD45RA+ positively selected. The receptor comes from a young man in good health. Some clones in this sample may be carry-over from other donors' samples.

The CDR3, as DNA: TGCGCCAGCAGCTTACAGCGGGACCTCCGGACCCAGTACTTC. Its translation: CASSLQRDLRTQYF. V and J are TRBV5-1 and TRBJ2-5; TRBD2 agrees at 7 bases. CDR3 length: 14 amino acids. J lost 7 bases, V lost 2 bases, and 8 bases had no gene match. Germline CDR1 and CDR2: SGHRS and YFSETQ.